The 13 T cell receptor beta chains below all came from one sample that was sequenced in a study of cytomegalovirus exposure and HLA in healthy donors. The PCR used 60 Vbeta and 13 Jbeta primers. This table comes from immunoSEQ multiplex PCR, and its TCRdb copy is limited to in-frame clones, with some not included. The data hold under 200,000 clones, with about four fifths observed a single time. The sequenced sample was PBMCs. The source is a boy between 2 and 10 years old in good health and CMV-seronegative.

The rearrangement joins TRBV2 to TRBJ2-7; D is unclear. CDR1 is SNHLY, CDR2 FYNNEI, per germline. With 4 bases removed from V and 5 bases from J, the gap between germline ends came to 12 bases. This CDR3 comprises 13 residues. The CDR3 DNA reads TGTGCCAGCAGTGGGCTCCTACGGGACGAGCAGTACTTC. Its translation: CASSGLLRDEQYF.

The V and J genes are TRBV6-6 and TRBJ2-5; D is perhaps TRBD2 (6 bases). The germline CDR1 and CDR2 sequences are MNHNY and SVGAGI (reference sequence). The ends were cut back, 2 bases at V and 11 bases at J, with 24 bases in the middle. This CDR3 has 16 amino acids. The chain's CDR3 is CASSYQVRRGPGEQYF. CDR3 DNA: TGTGCCAGCAGTTACCAGGTGCGGAGAGGACCGGGAGAGCAGTACTTC.

The V gene is TRBV15, the J gene TRBJ2-7, with no clear D. The germline V and J ends were trimmed by 1 base and 3 bases, with 7 bases remaining between them. The germline gives CDR1 LNHNV, CDR2 YYDKDF (reference sequence). The CDR3 covers 13 residues. CDR3 in DNA: TGTGCCACCAGCAGAGGACGGGTCTACGAGCAGTACTTC. Protein sequence: CATSRGRVYEQYF.

The chain links TRBV11-2 to TRBJ2-3; D gene unclear. The CDR3 is 12 residues long. V lost 6 bases and J 4 bases, leaving 8 bases between the germline ends. Germline lookup yields CDR1 SGHAT and CDR2 FQNNGV. The CDR3 sequence is CASRFLADTQYF. The CDR3 nucleotides are TGTGCCAGCAGGTTCTTAGCAGATACGCAGTATTTT.

This chain uses TRBV5-6 with TRBJ2-1; D may be TRBD1 (6 bases). Trimming took 4 bases from V and 8 from J, leaving 10 bases between them. Germline CDR1 SGHDT, CDR2 YYEEEE. CDR3 length equals 12 residues. The chain's CDR3 is CASSPWTDEQFF. CDR3 DNA: TGTGCCAGCAGCCCATGGACAGATGAGCAGTTCTTC.

The gene calls are TRBV5-4 and TRBJ1-4; D remains ambiguous. The CDR3 runs to 15 residues. Deletions cut 0 bases from V and 6 bases from J, with 12 bases between. The germline gives CDR1 SGHNT, CDR2 YYREEE (reference sequence). CDR3 in DNA: TGTGCCAGCAGCTTGGCCGGAGGACCGTATGAAAAACTGTTTTTT. Protein: CASSLAGGPYEKLFF.

The rearrangement links TRBV28 to TRBJ1-2; D gene uncertain. Trimming took off 6 bases at V and 8 bases at J, with 22 bases between the two ends. Germline V gene data show CDR1 as MDHEN and CDR2 as SYDVKM. The length of the CDR3 is 15 residues. The CDR3 sequence: CASRPGNTGPYGYTF. The CDR3 DNA reads TGTGCCAGCAGACCGGGGAATACTGGTCCTTACGGCTACACCTTC.

The chain has TRBV19 and TRBJ2-1, with 8 nucleotides matching TRBD2. The germline V gene encodes CDR1 LNHDA and CDR2 SQIVND (reference sequence). The CDR3 has 16 amino acids. With 7 bases clipped from V and 5 bases from J, the junction kept 13 bases outside the gene matches. CDR3 residues: CASTVTTSGGHNEQFF. As DNA, the CDR3 is TGTGCCAGTACCGTCACTACTAGCGGAGGCCACAATGAGCAGTTCTTC.

The chain employs TRBV10-3 and TRBJ2-5, with 9 bases aligning to TRBD1. Judging by the DNA end, TRBJ2-7 fits better; the J call may be wrong. This CDR3 region has 16 residues. Germline CDR1 and CDR2: ENHRY and SYGVKD. CDR3: CAISLTRTGDSYEQYF. The CDR3 DNA is TGTGCCATCAGCCTCACCAGGACAGGGGACTCCTACGAGCAGTACTTC.

The chain couples TRBV4-1 to TRBJ2-1; 10 bases match TRBD2. The germline gives CDR1 MGHRA, CDR2 YSYEKL. The CDR3 extends over 16 amino acids. After removal of 1 base from V and 4 bases from J, the junction contained 4 bases not matched to a gene. For the CDR3, the DNA is TGCGCCAGCAGCCAAGGCCGGACTAGCGGTTACAATGAGCAGTTCTTC. The encoded protein is CASSQGRTSGYNEQFF.

V is TRBV29-1 and J is TRBJ1-1, with 7 bases lining up with TRBD1. Per germline, CDR1 SQVTM and CDR2 ANQGSEA. The CDR3 covers 11 residues. The CDR3 bases are TGCGGAGGAGGGGGCTTCCCTGAAGCTTTCTTT. As protein: CGGGGFPEAFF.

The rearrangement uses TRBV6-5 and TRBJ1-4; D gene ambiguous. Trimming cost V 0 bases and J 0 bases, with 8 bases left between them. CDR1 is MNHEY and CDR2 is SVGAGI in the germline V gene. CDR3 length equals 16 residues. The CDR3 nucleotides are TGTGCCAGCAGTTACTCCTCGGGAGCAACTAATGAAAAACTGTTTTTT. Translated: CASSYSSGATNEKLFF.

This chain joins TRBV2 and TRBJ2-7, with 13 bases aligning to TRBD2. This CDR3 contains 15 residues. Germline V gene sequence: CDR1 SNHLY, CDR2 FYNNEI. The ends lost 5 bases at V and 2 bases at J; junction bases unmatched: 3. The CDR3: CASSNGLAGAYEQYF. The CDR3 region has the DNA TGTGCCAGCAGTAACGGACTAGCGGGGGCCTACGAGCAGTACTTC.